Below are 20 T cell receptor beta chains sequenced from a single sample in a study of response to subunit inactivated influenza vaccine. TCRdb independently ran MiXCR on the RT-PCR reads; one entry per CDR3 protein. The sample holds some 850,000 distinct CDR3 sequences, around 18% seen once. Sample: PBMCs from blood, taken around 5 days after vaccination. The origin of the receptors is a man between 45 and 60 years old who received an inactivated influenza vaccine.

There are a few counts of this clonotype. This chain's CDR3 is CSARGQGANSQPQHF. The CDR3 DNA sequence: TGCAGTGCTAGGGGACAGGGGGCGAACAGTCAGCCCCAGCATTTT. V is TRBV20-1 and J is TRBJ1-5; 12 positions agree with TRBD1. The germline CDR1 and CDR2 sequences are DFQATT and SNEGSKA (reference sequence). V shed 3 bases, J shed 6 bases, and the junction held 6 bases outside the gene matches. The CDR3 sequence is 15 residues long.

This clonotype has a count of ten or more. The chain couples TRBV12-3 or TRBV12-4 to TRBJ1-6; unclear D gene. V shed 6 bases and J shed 6 bases, with 9 bases lying between them. The CDR3 runs to 13 residues. Here the CDR3 DNA reads TGTGCCAGCAGCTTTAAGAGTAATTCACCCCTCCACTTT. Its translation: CASSFKSNSPLHF.

This clonotype was seen a handful of times. The chain uses TRBV7-2 and TRBJ2-3; maybe TRBD2 (5 bases). Per germline, CDR1 SGHTA and CDR2 FQGNSA. Trimming took 5 bases from V and 5 from J, leaving 20 bases between them. CDR3 length equals 16 residues. The chain's CDR3 is CASSPRGLAHLDTQYF. For the CDR3, the DNA is TGTGCCAGCAGCCCGCGAGGGCTAGCTCATTTAGATACGCAGTATTTT. The full variable domain, with the rest looked up from reference TRBV7-2 and TRBJ2-3, is GAGVSQSPSNKVTEKGKDVELRCDPISGHTALYWYRQSLGQGLEFLIYFQGNSAPDKSGLPSDRFSAERTGGSVSTLTIQRTQQEDSAVYLCASSPRGLAHLDTQYFGPGTRLTVL.

The sample holds many counts of this clonotype. The chain joins TRBV20-1 to TRBJ2-5; D may correspond to TRBD1 or TRBD2 (5 bases each). V was pared by 0 bases and J by 5 bases, with 13 bases between. The CDR3 runs to 14 residues. Germline V gives CDR1 DFQATT, CDR2 SNEGSKA (reference sequence). The CDR3 DNA follows: TGCAGTGCTAGAGACGGGACCCAGCTGGAGACCCAGTACTTC. Translating gives CSARDGTQLETQYF.

This chain joins TRBV11-2 and TRBJ2-1, with a weak D call TRBD2 (6 bases). The CDR3 has 13 residues. Trimming cost V 2 bases and J 8 bases, with 10 bases left between them. The germline CDR1 and CDR2 sequences are SGHAT and FQNNGV. CDR3: CASSLSTGDEQFF. The CDR3 nucleotides are TGTGCCAGCAGCTTATCGACGGGGGATGAGCAGTTCTTC.

V gene TRBV29-1 combines with J gene TRBJ1-3, with TRBD1 identical over 7 bases. J gave up 4 bases and V 3 bases, and 9 bases lay outside the gene matches. This CDR3 spans 15 amino acids. Germline lookup yields CDR1 SQVTM and CDR2 ANQGSEA. The CDR3 here is CSVDTHRGDGNTIYF. The CDR3 DNA reads TGCAGCGTTGACACGCACAGGGGAGACGGAAACACCATATATTTT.

This clonotype was detected many times. The CDR3 spells CAISESRGYQETQYF. CDR3 sequence (DNA): TGTGCCATCAGTGAGTCGAGGGGCTATCAAGAGACCCAGTACTTC. The V and J genes are TRBV10-3 and TRBJ2-5, with D perhaps matching TRBD1 or TRBD2 (5 bases each). In germline, CDR1 is ENHRY, CDR2 SYGVKD. CDR3 size: 15 residues. The V end lost 0 bases, the J end lost 2 bases, and 10 bases lay between the germline ends.

This clonotype was picked up one time. One junction end does not reproduce the germline sequence, and a read error may be involved. This chain uses TRBV11-1 with TRBJ2-2; D not certain. CDR3 length: 14 residues. Per the germline V gene, CDR1 is SGHAT and CDR2 is FQDESV (reference sequence). CDR3 residues: CVSSLGDNTGELFF. The CDR3 DNA sequence: TGTGTCAGCAGCTTAGGCGACAACACCGGGGAGCTGTTTTTT.

The V call is TRBV3-1, the J call TRBJ1-1; weak D call: TRBD1 (6 bases). The CDR3 sequence is 16 residues long. Germline V lookup: CDR1 LGHDT, CDR2 YNNKEL (reference sequence). V lost 4 bases, J lost 4 bases, and 19 bases lay in between. This chain's CDR3 is CASSRRGGVDSTEAFF. In DNA form, the CDR3 reads TGTGCCAGCAGCCGAAGGGGGGGGGTCGATAGCACTGAAGCTTTCTTT.

The chain uses TRBV4-1 and TRBJ1-4; TRBD1 matches 8 bases. Germline CDR1 reads MGHRA; CDR2 reads YSYEKL. The CDR3 is made up of 13 amino acids. Germline trimming cut 4 bases from V and 10 bases from J; bases unmatched to any gene: 5. The CDR3: CASSPDRVGKLFF. Written as DNA, the CDR3 is TGCGCCAGCAGCCCGGACAGGGTGGGAAAACTGTTTTTT.

The gene calls are TRBV24-1 and TRBJ2-1; D might be TRBD2 (5 bases). The CDR3 has 12 residues. From germline, CDR1 is KGHDR and CDR2 SFDVKD. Trimming left V 3 bases short and J 7 bases short, with 6 bases between. As DNA, the CDR3 is TGTGCCACCAGTGATGAGGGAAATGAGCAGTTCTTC. Translated: CATSDEGNEQFF.

This clonotype was counted a few times. V usage is TRBV7-8 and J usage is TRBJ1-1; D is undetermined. In germline, CDR1 is SGHVS, CDR2 FQNEAQ. V was clipped by 8 bases and J by 9 bases, with 16 bases between them. The CDR3 is 12 amino acids. Written as DNA, the CDR3 is TGTGCCAGCGCCTCCGGCACGGCAAAAGCTTTCTTT. This encodes CASASGTAKAFF.

V gene TRBV7-9 combines with J gene TRBJ2-1; the D is unclear. CDR1 is SEHNR, CDR2 FQNEAQ, per germline (reference sequence). The CDR3 is 13 residues long. V shed 3 bases and J shed 10 bases, with 13 bases lying between them. As DNA, the CDR3 is TGTGCCAGCAGCTTGTCAACGGCCTTAGAGCAGTTCTTC. This encodes CASSLSTALEQFF.

J is TRBJ2-2 and V is TRBV11-2; 10 bases align to TRBD2. This CDR3 contains 20 residues. CDR1 SGHAT and CDR2 FQNNGV come from the germline V gene. V was clipped by 1 base and J by 0 bases; unmatched bases: 11. In nucleotides, the CDR3 is TGTGCCAGCAGCTTAGGCCGAGTGCTAGCGGGGGTCCCGAACACCGGGGAGCTGTTTTTT. Translating gives CASSLGRVLAGVPNTGELFF.

The chain employs TRBV20-1 and TRBJ2-5; D is undetermined. CDR3 length: 15 residues. The V end lost 0 bases, the J end lost 5 bases, and 16 bases lay between the germline ends. The germline CDR1 and CDR2 sequences are DFQATT and SNEGSKA (reference sequence). Here the CDR3 DNA reads TGCAGTGCTAGAGAAATAGCCCGCCGCCCGGAGACCCAGTACTTC. As protein: CSAREIARRPETQYF.

This clonotype was recorded many times. The chain links TRBV6-2 or TRBV6-3 to TRBJ2-1; D is ambiguous. The germline V and J ends were trimmed by 0 bases and 6 bases, with 3 bases remaining between them. Germline V gene data show CDR1 as MNHEY and CDR2 as SVGEGT. This CDR3 contains 12 residues. The CDR3: CASSYSLNEQFF. CDR3 DNA sequence: TGTGCCAGCAGTTACTCCCTCAATGAGCAGTTCTTC.

V and J are TRBV6-1 and TRBJ2-7, with D possibly being TRBD1 or TRBD2 (6 bases each). The V gene lost 1 base and the J gene lost 6 bases, with 19 bases spanning the gap. The CDR3 sequence is 16 residues long. Germline V gene lookup returns CDR1 MNHNS and CDR2 SASEGT. The CDR3 spells CASSEGLGGALSEQYF. The CDR3 DNA follows: TGTGCCAGCAGTGAAGGTCTGGGGGGCGCGTTGTCCGAGCAGTACTTC.

This clonotype was recorded a few times. The chain uses TRBV28 and TRBJ1-1; tentatively, D is TRBD1 (6 bases). V was trimmed by 4 bases and J by 1 base, leaving 13 bases between them. Germline V gene lookup returns CDR1 MDHEN and CDR2 SYDVKM. The CDR3 runs to 15 residues. CDR3 in DNA: TGTGCCAGCAGTTCCTCGGGACACCAGAACACTGAAGCTTTCTTT. It is translated as CASSSSGHQNTEAFF. Variable domain in full (rest from reference TRBV28 and TRBJ1-1): DVKVTQSSRYLVKRTGEKVFLECVQDMDHENMFWYRQDPGLGLRLIYFSYDVKMKEKGDIPEGYSVSREKKERFSLILESASTNQTSMYLCASSSSGHQNTEAFFGQGTRLTVV.

In its sample, this clonotype was seen a few times. This rearrangement joins TRBV18 to TRBJ2-2; TRBD2 might be the D (5 bases). Looked up from germline, CDR1 is KGHSH and CDR2 is LQKENI. The ends were cut back, 5 bases at V and 4 bases at J, with 14 bases in the middle. The CDR3 has 15 amino acids. The CDR3 DNA sequence: TGTGCCAGCTCATTCCCCAACGGGGTCACCGGGGAGCTGTTTTTT. Protein sequence: CASSFPNGVTGELFF. The whole variable domain, remainder taken from reference TRBV18 and TRBJ2-2, is NAGVMQNPRHLVRRRGQEARLRCSPMKGHSHVYWYRQLPEEGLKFMVYLQKENIIDESGMPKERFSAEFPKEGPSILRIQQVVRGDSAAYFCASSFPNGVTGELFFGEGSRLTVL.

This clonotype has just a few counts. This chain joins TRBV5-1 and TRBJ1-2; D is unresolved. Germline V lookup: CDR1 SGHRS, CDR2 YFSETQ. The CDR3 is 12 residues long. V lost 2 bases to trimming and J lost 7 bases, with 9 bases between them. The CDR3 loop is CASSFSSSGYTF. The DNA of the CDR3 is TGCGCCAGCAGCTTTTCATCATCTGGCTACACCTTC.